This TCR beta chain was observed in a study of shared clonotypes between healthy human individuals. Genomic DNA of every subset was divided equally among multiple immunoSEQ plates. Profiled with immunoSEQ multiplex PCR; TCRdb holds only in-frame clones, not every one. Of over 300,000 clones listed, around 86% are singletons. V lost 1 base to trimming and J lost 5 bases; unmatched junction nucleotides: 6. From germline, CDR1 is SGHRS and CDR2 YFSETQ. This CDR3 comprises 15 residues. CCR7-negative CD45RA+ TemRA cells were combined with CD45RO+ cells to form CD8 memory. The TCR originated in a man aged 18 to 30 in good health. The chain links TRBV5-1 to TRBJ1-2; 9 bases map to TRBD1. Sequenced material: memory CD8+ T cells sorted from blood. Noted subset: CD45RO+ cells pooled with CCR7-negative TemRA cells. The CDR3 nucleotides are TGCGCCAGCAGCTTGAGCCGGGACAGGGCTTATGGCTACACCTTC. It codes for CASSLSRDRAYGYTF.